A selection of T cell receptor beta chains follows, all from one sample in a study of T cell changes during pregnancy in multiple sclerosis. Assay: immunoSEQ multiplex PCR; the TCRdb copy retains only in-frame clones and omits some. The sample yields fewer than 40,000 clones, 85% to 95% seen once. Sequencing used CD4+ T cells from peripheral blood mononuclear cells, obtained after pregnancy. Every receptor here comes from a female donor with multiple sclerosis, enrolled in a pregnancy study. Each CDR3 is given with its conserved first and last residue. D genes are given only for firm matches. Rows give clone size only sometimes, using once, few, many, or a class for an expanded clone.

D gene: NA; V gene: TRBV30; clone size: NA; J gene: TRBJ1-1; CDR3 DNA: TGTGCCTGGAGTCTTTGGGGGGGGTTCACTGAAGCTTTCTTT; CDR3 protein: CAWSLWGGFTEAFF
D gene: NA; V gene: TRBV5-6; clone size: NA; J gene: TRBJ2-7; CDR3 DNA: TGTGCCAGCAGCTTGGGCGTCCTCTACGAGCAGTACTTC; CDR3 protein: CASSLGVLYEQYF
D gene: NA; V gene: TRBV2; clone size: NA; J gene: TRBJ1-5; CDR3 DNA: TGTGCCAGCAGTGAGGACAGCCAAGATTATCAGCCCCAGCATTTT; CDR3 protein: CASSEDSQDYQPQHF
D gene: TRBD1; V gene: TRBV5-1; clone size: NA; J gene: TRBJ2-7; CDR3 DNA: TGCGCCAGCAGCGAGTGGACAGGCCGCTCCTACGAGCAGTACTTC; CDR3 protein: CASSEWTGRSYEQYF
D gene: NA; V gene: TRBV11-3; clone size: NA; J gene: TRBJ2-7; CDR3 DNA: TGTGCCAGCAGCTTCATAGACAGGAGATACGAGCAGTACTTC; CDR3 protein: CASSFIDRRYEQYF
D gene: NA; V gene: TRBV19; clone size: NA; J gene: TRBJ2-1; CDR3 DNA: TGTGCCAGTAGTATACTCCCCGGCGGTTACAATGAGCAGTTCTTC; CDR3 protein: CASSILPGGYNEQFF
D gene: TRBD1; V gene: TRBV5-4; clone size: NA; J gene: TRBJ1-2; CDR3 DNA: TGTGCCAGCAGCTTGGAAGGGACAGGGGGCTACACCTTC; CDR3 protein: CASSLEGTGGYTF
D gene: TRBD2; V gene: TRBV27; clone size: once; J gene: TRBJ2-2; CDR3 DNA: TGTGCCAGCAGTAGCAGGGTTCGGGGGGCCGGGGAGCTGTTTTTT; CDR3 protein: CASSSRVRGAGELFF
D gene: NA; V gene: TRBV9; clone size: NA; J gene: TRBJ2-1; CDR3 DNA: TGTGCCAGCAGCTTAACACAGGGTCACAATGAGCAGTTCTTC; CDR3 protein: CASSLTQGHNEQFF
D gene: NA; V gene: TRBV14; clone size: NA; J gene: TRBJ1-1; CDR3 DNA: TGTGCCAGCAGCCCTCTTAAGCACACTGAAGCTTTCTTT; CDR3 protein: CASSPLKHTEAFF
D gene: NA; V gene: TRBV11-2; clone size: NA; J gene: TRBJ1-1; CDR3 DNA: TGTGCCAGCAGCTTATATGACAAAAACACTGAAGCTTTCTTT; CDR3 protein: CASSLYDKNTEAFF
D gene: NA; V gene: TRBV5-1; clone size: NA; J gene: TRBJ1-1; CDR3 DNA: TGCGCCAGCAGCTTGGCCAGGGTGAACACTGAAGCTTTCTTT; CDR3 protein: CASSLARVNTEAFF
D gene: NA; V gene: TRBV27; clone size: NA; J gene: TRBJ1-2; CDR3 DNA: TGTGCCAGCAGTTTAGGAGGGAGCGGTGGCTACACCTTC; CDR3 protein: CASSLGGSGGYTF
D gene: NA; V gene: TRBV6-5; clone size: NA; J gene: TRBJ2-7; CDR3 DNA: TGTGCCAGCAGTTACCGGGGAAGTCACGAGCAGTACTTC; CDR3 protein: CASSYRGSHEQYF
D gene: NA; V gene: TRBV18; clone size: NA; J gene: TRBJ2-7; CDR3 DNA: TGTGCCAGCTCACCAGACATCCTCTCCTACGAGCAGTACTTC; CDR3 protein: CASSPDILSYEQYF
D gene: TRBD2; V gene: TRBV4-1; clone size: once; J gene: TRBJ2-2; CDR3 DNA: TGCGCCAGCAGCCAAACAATAGCGGGGGTGAACACCGGGGAGCTGTTTTTT; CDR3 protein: CASSQTIAGVNTGELFF
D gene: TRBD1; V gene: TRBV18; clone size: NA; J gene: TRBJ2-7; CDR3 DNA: TGTGCCAGCTCACCCGATTTGGGACAGGGGCAACTCTACGAGCAGTACTTC; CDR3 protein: CASSPDLGQGQLYEQYF
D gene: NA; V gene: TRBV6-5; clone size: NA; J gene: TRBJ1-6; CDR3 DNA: TGTGCCAGCAGTTATACAGACTCCTATAATTCACCCCTCCACTTT; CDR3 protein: CASSYTDSYNSPLHF
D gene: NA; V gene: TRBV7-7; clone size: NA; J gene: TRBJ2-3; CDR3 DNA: TGTGCTAGCAGCTTAATACTAAGCACAGATACGCAGTATTTT; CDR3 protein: CASSLILSTDTQYF
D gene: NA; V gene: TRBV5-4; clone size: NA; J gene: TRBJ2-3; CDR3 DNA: TGTGCCAGCAGCTTGGCAGGGGCGGGCACAGATACGCAGTATTTT; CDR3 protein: CASSLAGAGTDTQYF
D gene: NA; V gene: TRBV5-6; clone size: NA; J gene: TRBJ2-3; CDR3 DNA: TGTGCCAGCAGCTTGGATCTGGCGGGGCGCACAGATACGCAGTATTTT; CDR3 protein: CASSLDLAGRTDTQYF
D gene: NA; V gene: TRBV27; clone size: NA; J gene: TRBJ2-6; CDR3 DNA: TGTGCCAGCAGTTTCCGAGTGAGTAGAGGGGCCAACGTCCTGACTTTC; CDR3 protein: CASSFRVSRGANVLTF
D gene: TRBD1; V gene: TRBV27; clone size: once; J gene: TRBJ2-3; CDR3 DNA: TGTGCCAGCAGTTTGCGCCGCGGACAGGCTACAGATACGCAGTATTTT; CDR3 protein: CASSLRRGQATDTQYF
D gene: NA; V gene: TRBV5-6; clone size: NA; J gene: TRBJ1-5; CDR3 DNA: TGTGCCAGCAGCTTCCCGCAGAATCAGCCCCAGCATTTT; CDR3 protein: CASSFPQNQPQHF
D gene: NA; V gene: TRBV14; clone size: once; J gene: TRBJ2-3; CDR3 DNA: TGTGCCAGCAGCCTCAACCTAGCGAAACGTGAGACGCAGTATTTT; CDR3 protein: CASSLNLAKRETQYF
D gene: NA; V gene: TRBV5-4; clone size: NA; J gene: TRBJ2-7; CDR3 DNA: TGTGCCAGCAGCTTGGACAGGGCTGGAAGAGAGCAGTACTTC; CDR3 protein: CASSLDRAGREQYF
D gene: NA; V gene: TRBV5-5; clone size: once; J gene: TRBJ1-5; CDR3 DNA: TGTGCCAGCAGCTTGGCCCCCGGGAGGAATCAGCCCCAGCATTTT; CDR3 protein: CASSLAPGRNQPQHF
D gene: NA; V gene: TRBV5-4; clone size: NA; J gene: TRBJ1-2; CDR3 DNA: TGTGCCAGCAGCGCCTCTGGACTCCCGAGCCCCTATGGCTACACCTTC; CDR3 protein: CASSASGLPSPYGYTF
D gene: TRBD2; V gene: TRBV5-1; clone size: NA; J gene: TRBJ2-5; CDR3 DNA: TGCGCCAGCAGCTTGGGACTAGCGGGGGACGTACAAGAGACCCAGTACTTC; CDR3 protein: CASSLGLAGDVQETQYF